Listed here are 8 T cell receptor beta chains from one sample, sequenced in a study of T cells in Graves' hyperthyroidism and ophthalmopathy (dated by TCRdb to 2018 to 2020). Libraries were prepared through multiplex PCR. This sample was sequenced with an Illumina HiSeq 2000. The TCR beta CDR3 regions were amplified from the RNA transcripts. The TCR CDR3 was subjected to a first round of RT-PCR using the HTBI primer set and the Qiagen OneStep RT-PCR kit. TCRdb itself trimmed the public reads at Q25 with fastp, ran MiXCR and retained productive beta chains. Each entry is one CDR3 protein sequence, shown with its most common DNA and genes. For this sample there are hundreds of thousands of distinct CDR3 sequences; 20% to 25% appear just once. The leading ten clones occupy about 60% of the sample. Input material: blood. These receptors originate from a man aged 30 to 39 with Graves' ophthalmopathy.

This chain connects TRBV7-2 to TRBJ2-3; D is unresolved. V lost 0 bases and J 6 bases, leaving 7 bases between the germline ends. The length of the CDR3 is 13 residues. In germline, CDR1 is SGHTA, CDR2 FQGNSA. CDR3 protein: CASSLAEGDTQYF. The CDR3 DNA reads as TGTGCCAGCAGCTTAGCTGAAGGTGATACGCAGTATTTT.

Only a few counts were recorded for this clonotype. The CDR3 DNA reads as TGCGCCAGCAGCTTGGGGTCCGGGCAGCTGGAGACCCAGTACTTC. The encoded protein is CASSLGSGQLETQYF. V is TRBV5-1 and J is TRBJ2-5; the D is unclear. Between the trimmed V and J ends, which lost 0 bases and 5 bases, there was a span of 14 bases. Germline V lookup: CDR1 SGHRS, CDR2 YFSETQ. The CDR3 is 15 residues long. Together with reference TRBV5-1 and TRBJ2-5, the CDR3 gives the full variable domain: KAGVTQTPRYLIKTRGQQVTLSCSPISGHRSVSWYQQTPGQGLQFLFEYFSETQRNKGNFPGRFSGRQFSNSRSEMNVSTLELGDSALYLCASSLGSGQLETQYFGPGTRLLVL.

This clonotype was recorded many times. In nucleotides, the CDR3 is TGTGCCAGCAGTTTGGCAGGGAGCAATCAGCCCCAGCATTTT. Protein: CASSLAGSNQPQHF. The rearrangement joins TRBV28 to TRBJ1-5; weak D call: TRBD1 (5 bases). Trimming removed 3 bases from V and 1 base from J, with 7 bases in between. The CDR3 is 14 amino acids. Germline CDR1 reads MDHEN; CDR2 reads SYDVKM.

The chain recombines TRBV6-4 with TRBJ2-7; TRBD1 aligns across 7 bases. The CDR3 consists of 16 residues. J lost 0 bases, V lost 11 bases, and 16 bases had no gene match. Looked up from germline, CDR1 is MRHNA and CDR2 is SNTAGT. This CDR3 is CARTRPPGQSSYEQYF. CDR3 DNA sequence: TGTGCCCGTACCCGACCGCCGGGACAGAGCTCCTACGAGCAGTACTTC.

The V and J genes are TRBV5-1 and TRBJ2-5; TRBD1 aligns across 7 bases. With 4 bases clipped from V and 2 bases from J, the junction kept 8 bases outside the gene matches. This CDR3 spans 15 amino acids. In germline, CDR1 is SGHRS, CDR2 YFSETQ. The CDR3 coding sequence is TGCGCCAGCAGCCCGAGTAGGGGGCGTCAAGAGACCCAGTACTTC. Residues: CASSPSRGRQETQYF.

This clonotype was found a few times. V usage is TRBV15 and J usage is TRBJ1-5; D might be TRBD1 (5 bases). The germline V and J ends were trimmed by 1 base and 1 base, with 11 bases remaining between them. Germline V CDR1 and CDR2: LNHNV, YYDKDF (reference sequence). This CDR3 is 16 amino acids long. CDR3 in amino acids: CATSRGRRDSNQPQHF. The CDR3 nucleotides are TGTGCCACCAGCAGAGGTCGAAGGGACAGCAATCAGCCCCAGCATTTT. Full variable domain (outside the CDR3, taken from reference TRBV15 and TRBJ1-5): DAMVIQNPRYQVTQFGKPVTLSCSQTLNHNVMYWYQQKSSQAPKLLFHYYDKDFNNEADTPDNFQSRRPNTSFCFLDIRSPGLGDTAMYLCATSRGRRDSNQPQHFGDGTRLSIL.

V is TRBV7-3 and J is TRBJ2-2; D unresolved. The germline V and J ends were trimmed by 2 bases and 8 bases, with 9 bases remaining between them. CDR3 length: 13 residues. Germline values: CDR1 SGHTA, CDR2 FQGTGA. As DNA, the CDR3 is TGTGCCAGCAGCTTAGGACCTGCGGGGGAGCTGTTTTTT. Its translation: CASSLGPAGELFF.

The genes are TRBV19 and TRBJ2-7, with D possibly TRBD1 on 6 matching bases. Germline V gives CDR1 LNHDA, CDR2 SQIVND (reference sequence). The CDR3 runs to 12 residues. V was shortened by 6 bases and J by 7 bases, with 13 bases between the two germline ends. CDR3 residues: CASRKSTGEQYF. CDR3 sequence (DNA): TGTGCCAGTAGGAAGAGTACAGGGGAGCAGTACTTC.